This TCR beta chain stems from a study of beta chain features in type 1 diabetes. General observations from the study: Shorter TCRB CDR3s, moderately but significantly so, marked every one of the four CD4+ subsets in Type 1 diabetes patients.

Germline V gives CDR1 SGHTS, CDR2 YDEGEE. The length of the CDR3 is 16 residues. Losses at the gene ends were 2 bases for V and 3 bases for J; bases not matched to a gene: 6. To note about this clone: Its cognate antigen is unknown.

Reverse transcribing all isolated RNA meant expressed TCRB transcripts were sequenced. Libraries were prepared by immunoSEQ multiplex PCR; TCRdb keeps only in-frame clonotypes and omits some of them. There are 300,000 to 400,000 clones in the sample; about 14% occur only once, and roughly 0.015% lies in the top ten. The sample consisted of naive CD4+ T cells from blood. The TCR sequence derives from a woman under 30 with type 1 diabetes. J is TRBJ2-5 and V is TRBV5-8; 11 nucleotides line up with TRBD2. The CDR3, as DNA: TGTGCCAGCAGCTTCGAGCCGGGACTAGCGGAAGAGACCCAGTACTTC. Translating gives CASSFEPGLAEETQYF.